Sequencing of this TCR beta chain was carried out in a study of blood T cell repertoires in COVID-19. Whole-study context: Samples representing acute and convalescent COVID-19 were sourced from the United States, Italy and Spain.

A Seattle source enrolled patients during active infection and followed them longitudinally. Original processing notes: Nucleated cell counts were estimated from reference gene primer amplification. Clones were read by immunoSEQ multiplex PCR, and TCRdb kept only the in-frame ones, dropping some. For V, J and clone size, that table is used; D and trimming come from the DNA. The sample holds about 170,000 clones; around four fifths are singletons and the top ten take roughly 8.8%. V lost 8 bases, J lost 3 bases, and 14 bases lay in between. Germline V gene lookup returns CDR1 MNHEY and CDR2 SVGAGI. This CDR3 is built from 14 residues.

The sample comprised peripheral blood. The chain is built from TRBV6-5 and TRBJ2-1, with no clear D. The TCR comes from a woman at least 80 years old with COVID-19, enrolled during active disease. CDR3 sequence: CASSYVPGYNEQFF. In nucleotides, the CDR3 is TGTGCCAGCTCGTACGTACCCGGCTACAATGAGCAGTTCTTC.